This TCR beta chain was recorded in a study of cytomegalovirus exposure and HLA in healthy donors. Study information: The same platform was used for the 110 or so validation repertoires as for the 650 to 800 first-cohort repertoires, as reported in a later analysis. Study-wide findings and caveats: A subsequent analysis found that TCR clusters from the first cohort also tended to co-occur in the approximately 130 validation repertoires, with about 95% of cluster scores above 0. In vitro testing confirmed a few CMV-associated chains as specific for CMV antigens. The study labeled about 160 TCR beta chains cytomegalovirus-associated.

Assay used: immunoSEQ multiplex PCR; TCRdb lists only in-frame clones, some missing. The sample carries 45,000 to 65,000 clones, over 85% recorded once. A note on this clone: What it binds is unknown.

Trimming took off 0 bases at V and 6 bases at J, with 8 bases between the two ends. CDR1 is SGHTA and CDR2 is FQGTGA in the germline V gene. CDR3 length: 13 residues. Sequenced material: PBMCs. The chain combines TRBV7-3 with TRBJ1-2; no clear D. This sequence originates from a woman aged 18-29 years in good health and CMV-seropositive. DNA for the CDR3: TGTGCCAGCAGCTTAACCCGCCGGGATGGCTACACCTTC. Its translation is CASSLTRRDGYTF.